This T cell receptor beta chain was recovered during a study of blood T cells in healthy people across ages. Germline values: CDR1 MRHNA, CDR2 SNTAGT. CDR3 length equals 14 residues. Trimming removed 2 bases at V and 6 bases at J, with 11 bases between. A second PCR of roughly 7 to 11 cycles used a sample-barcoded 5' primer and a J-beta primer mix. TCRdb fed the 5' RACE reads into MiXCR, producing one record per CDR3 protein. The sample yields approximately 900,000 distinct CDR3 sequences, 48% seen once. The chain has TRBV6-4 and TRBJ2-1, with D hard to call. This clonotype was sampled from a man aged 30-40 years in good health. Sequenced sample: blood. The CDR3 is CASSDRASFNEQFF. DNA for the CDR3: TGTGCCAGCAGTGACCGAGCCTCTTTCAATGAGCAGTTCTTC.